The subject of this entry is one T cell receptor (beta chain). This clonotype came up a few times. Which antigen it targets is not known. The input lacks base qualities; no much larger clone sits a single base away. These data belong to a study of CD8 T cells in ankylosing spondylitis (dated by TCRdb to the late 2010s). With regard to the full study: The study set out to find disease-linked TCR variants by profiling T cell receptor beta repertoires in ankylosing spondylitis patients and healthy donors. In total, the full study cohort was made up of some 110 healthy donors and more than 20 ankylosing spondylitis patients. Peripheral blood was sampled, and synovial fluid was also collected from ankylosing spondylitis patients. Study-level results and caveats: Blood from ankylosing spondylitis patients appeared to be characterized by a TCR beta motif composed of about 8 highly homologous amino acid variants. Significant enrichment of the disease-linked clones was reported in matched synovial fluid samples from ankylosing spondylitis patients. The disease-linked clones showed a CD8+ phenotype and occurred at relatively low frequencies in peripheral blood. Some motif variants were previously reported in synovial fluid and blood of reactive arthritis patients, suggesting common disease-initiation mechanisms.

The CDR3 has 13 amino acids, counting the end cysteine and phenylalanine. Only the CDR3 DNA stays, 39 bases, in frame from base 1. The V end gives up 7 bases and the J end 3 bases, leaving 5 bases in the junction not matched to a gene. Sequenced on an Illumina HiSeq 2500. Quantitative 5'-RACE with molecular barcodes was used to prepare TCR beta libraries. The original methods were these. A new computational method, built on a probabilistic model of VDJ rearrangement, was used to identify disease-linked TCR variants. Starting from the raw public reads, TCRdb applied fastp trimming at Q25, assembled clones with MiXCR and retained in-frame beta chains. Rows with one shared CDR3 protein collapse into an entry with the most common genes and DNA. The V and J calls shown here were made by TCRdb, not taken from the authors' results. This sample has 700,000 to 1,000,000 distinct CDR3 sequences in its table, and 10% to 15% of those were observed once. The leading ten clones occupy more than 0.5% of the sample.

Sequencing was performed on blood, either unsorted or a sorted T cell fraction (not recorded which). The TCR was taken from a male donor with ankylosing spondylitis. The sequence links TRBV12-3 or TRBV12-4 to TRBJ2-7, with 8 central nucleotides matching TRBD1. The sequenced DNA is TGTGCCAGCACCTGGACAGGGAGCTACGAGCAGTACTTC. Translated, it gives CASTWTGSYEQYF.